The 8 T cell receptor beta chains below all came from one sample that was sequenced in a study of cytomegalovirus exposure and HLA in healthy donors. The PCR ran on 60 Vbeta and 13 Jbeta primers. Assay used: immunoSEQ multiplex PCR; TCRdb lists only in-frame clones, some missing. The sample lists roughly 290,000 clones, around 90% occurring once. Sequenced sample: PBMCs. These receptor sequences come from a woman younger than 30 in good health and CMV-seronegative.

The chain recombines TRBV11-1 with TRBJ1-6, with 7 bases aligning to TRBD1. Germline V gene sequence: CDR1 SGHAT, CDR2 FQDESV (reference sequence). The CDR3 totals 14 residues. V shed 5 bases and J 4 bases; nucleotides not matched to a gene: 2. The CDR3 DNA follows: TGTGCCAGCAGCAGGGACAGTTATAATTCACCCCTCCACTTT. Protein product: CASSRDSYNSPLHF.

This clone has more than one count but fewer than ten. This chain joins TRBV27 and TRBJ1-4, with D unresolved. Germline values: CDR1 MNHEY, CDR2 SMNVEV (reference sequence). Deletions cut 2 bases from V and 0 bases from J, with 7 bases between. The CDR3 has 15 amino acids. Here the CDR3 reads CASSLRSATNEKLFF. The DNA for the CDR3 is TGTGCCAGCAGTTTAAGGAGTGCAACTAATGAAAAACTGTTTTTT.

This clone was seen only a few times. This chain uses TRBV6-4 with TRBJ2-6, with D maybe TRBD2 (5 bases). V was trimmed by 2 bases and J by 0 bases, leaving 11 bases between them. CDR1 and CDR2 from the germline V gene are MRHNA and SNTAGT. The CDR3 spans 17 residues. The CDR3 spells CASSDNVGGSGANVLTF. The CDR3 DNA reads as TGTGCCAGCAGTGACAATGTAGGAGGCTCTGGGGCCAACGTCCTGACTTTC.

The chain combines TRBV5-4 with TRBJ2-5; TRBD2 matches 7 bases. This CDR3 has 16 amino acids. Germline loops: CDR1 SGHNT, CDR2 YYREEE (reference sequence). The V and J ends lost 4 bases and 1 base, in that order; junction bases with no gene match: 10. The CDR3 DNA is TGTGCCAGCAGCCCTCTTGGGGGGGGAATCCAAGAGACCCAGTACTTC. Translating it yields CASSPLGGGIQETQYF.

The V call is TRBV10-3, the J call TRBJ2-7; the D gene is possibly TRBD2 (5 bases). This CDR3 is 14 amino acids long. The germline V gene encodes CDR1 ENHRY and CDR2 SYGVKD. Trimming pared 2 bases from V and 5 bases from J, leaving 13 bases between. Written as DNA, the CDR3 is TGTGCCATCAGTGAGCGGGAATATGGTCACGAGCAGTACTTC. Translation: CAISEREYGHEQYF.

As regards this clone: Other DNA sequences of this sample code for an identical CDR3. V and J are TRBV27 and TRBJ1-6, with TRBD1 as a possible D gene (6 bases). V was shortened by 1 base and J by 6 bases, with 22 bases between the two germline ends. The CDR3 covers 19 residues. Germline loops: CDR1 MNHEY, CDR2 SMNVEV (reference sequence). In DNA form, the CDR3 reads TGTGCCAGCAGTTTATTAGCCTCAGGGGCACAGTCGTTTAATTCACCCCTCCACTTT. This gives the protein CASSLLASGAQSFNSPLHF.

CDR3: CASSLDTGGIYEQYF. CDR3 nucleotide sequence: TGCGCCAGCAGCTTAGATACAGGGGGCATCTACGAGCAGTACTTC. The gene calls are TRBV5-1 and TRBJ2-7, with 9 positions matching TRBD1. The trim removed 2 bases at V and 3 bases at J, leaving 6 bases unmatched. CDR3 length equals 15 residues. Germline loops: CDR1 SGHRS, CDR2 YFSETQ.

This clone was observed a few times. CDR3 nucleotides: TGTGCCAGCAGCTTAGAAAGCGAAAAACTGTTTTTT. It specifies CASSLESEKLFF. The rearrangement uses TRBV7-9 and TRBJ1-4, with D uncertain. Germline V gene sequence: CDR1 SEHNR, CDR2 FQNEAQ (reference sequence). V lost 1 base and J lost 8, with 5 bases in between. This CDR3 is built from 12 residues.